The 3 T cell receptor beta chains given below trace back to one sample, sequenced in a study of T cell responses to AZD1222 COVID-19 vaccine. Repertoires were generated with immunoSEQ multiplex PCR, while TCRdb's copy carries only in-frame clones and drops some. The table shows around 130,000 clones, with over 90% occurring only once. Sequenced material: peripheral blood, taken on day 0 of AZD1222 vaccination. These receptors originate from an adult in good health.

V usage is TRBV11-2 and J usage is TRBJ2-1, with 8 bases matching TRBD2. The J segment lost 2 bases and the V segment lost 1 base, leaving 1 base of the junction unmatched. Germline V gives CDR1 SGHAT, CDR2 FQNNGV. CDR3 length equals 15 residues. The CDR3 DNA reads as TGTGCCAGCAGCTTAGCACTAGCGGCCTACAATGAGCAGTTCTTC. Its translation: CASSLALAAYNEQFF.

This clone was found once. V is TRBV2 and J is TRBJ2-1, with a possible D match to TRBD1 (5 bases). The CDR3 has 11 residues. CDR1 and CDR2 from the germline V gene are SNHLY and FYNNEI. The V end lost 8 bases, the J end lost 7 bases, and 9 bases lay between the germline ends. CDR3 in amino acids: CASQPGNEQFF. The CDR3 DNA is TGTGCCAGCCAACCAGGGAATGAGCAGTTCTTC.

The chain combines TRBV30 with TRBJ1-1; D not resolved. V was cut by 0 bases and J by 10 bases, with 18 bases left in between. Germline CDR1 reads GTSNPN; CDR2 reads SVGIG (reference sequence). The CDR3 extends over 14 amino acids. The CDR3 DNA is TGTGCCTGGAGTGTAATGGGGATCTCCCTCCCAGCTTTCTTT. Its protein is CAWSVMGISLPAFF.